The present entry profiles one T cell receptor beta chain with its context. This sample stems from a study of blood T cell repertoires in COVID-19. Study summary: Donors in the United States, Italy and Spain gave samples during acute or convalescent COVID-19. Sources were T cells, B-cell-depleted T cells, or PBMCs; the material itself was cDNA or gDNA.

The authors' processing: Scientists estimated how many nucleated cells there were by amplifying reference gene primers. Sequenced by immunoSEQ multiplex PCR; TCRdb stores in-frame clones only, minus some. That table is the source of V, J and clone size, and D and trimming were worked out from the DNA. The sample contains about 150,000 clones, about 85% of which appear only once. V shed 2 bases and J 5 bases; nucleotides not matched to a gene: 5. Germline-derived CDR1 and CDR2 are SGDLS and YYNGEE. This CDR3 contains 16 residues. This sequence was found in a woman in her sixties or seventies with COVID-19, enrolled during active disease. The gene calls are TRBV9 and TRBJ2-7; 15 bases align to TRBD2. The sequenced sample consisted of peripheral blood. The CDR3 nucleotides are TGTGCCAGCAGCGTTAGGACTAGCGGGAGGGCCGACGAGCAGTACTTC. Translated: CASSVRTSGRADEQYF.